This entry is about one T cell receptor (beta chain). At one end, the junction sequence differs from germline, possibly due to a read error. Unique-molecular-identifier-tagged TCR beta cDNA libraries were used. TCRdb independently ran MiXCR on the PCR reads; one entry per CDR3 protein. The sample lists 150,000 or so distinct CDR3 sequences, 35% to 40% occurring once. The entry originates in a study of post-analysis software for immune sequencing data. The CDR3 loop spans 14 amino acids. Germline CDR1 and CDR2: SGHAT and FQDESV (reference sequence). This TCR was sampled from a girl aged 10-17 years with multiple sclerosis. This chain joins TRBV11-1 and TRBJ2-7, with D maybe TRBD1 (6 bases). The sample in question was blood, obtained after autologous hematopoietic stem cell transplantation. CDR3 nucleotides: TGTGCCTGCAGCGCATGGACAGACTCCTACGAGCAGTACTTC. Translating gives CACSAWTDSYEQYF.